This TCR beta chain was sequenced in a study of shared clonotypes between healthy human individuals. Regarding this clone: Mismatch with germline at one junction end may stem from a read error.

Using immunoSEQ multiplex PCR, the repertoire was profiled, and TCRdb retains in-frame clones only, with some absent. Here the sample spans over 2 million clones, 85% to 95% being singletons. The CDR3 covers 15 residues. Per germline, CDR1 SGHAT and CDR2 FQNNGV. The chain employs TRBV11-2 and TRBJ2-7; D remains ambiguous. The clonotype comes from a man aged 18 to 29 in good health. Sequenced: naive CD4+ T cells sorted from blood. Subset reported: CD45RA+ positively selected. The CDR3 DNA follows: TGTGCCAGCAGCCTAGACTGGGTCGGTGGGCACGAGCAGTACTTC. Translated: CASSLDWVGGHEQYF. Variable domain in full (rest from reference TRBV11-2 and TRBJ2-7): EAGVAQSPRYKIIEKRQSVAFWCNPISGHATLYWYQQILGQGPKLLIQFQNNGVVDDSQLPKDRFSAERLKGVDSTLKIQPAKLEDSAVYLCASSLDWVGGHEQYFGPGTRLTVT.